This TCR beta chain was documented in a study of blood T cell repertoires in COVID-19. Across the whole study: Nucleic acid was either cDNA or gDNA, and it came from T cells, B-cell-depleted T cells, or PBMCs.

V was cut by 1 base and J by 4 bases, with 8 bases left in between. CDR3 size: 14 residues. Looked up from germline, CDR1 is LGHNT and CDR2 is FRNRAP. Per the original data handling: Estimation of nucleated cell counts relied on the amplification of reference gene primers. Profiled with immunoSEQ multiplex PCR; TCRdb holds only in-frame clones, not every one. The DNA gave D and trimming, while V, J and clone size come from that table. The table lists about 240,000 clones, about 80% of them singletons, with roughly 9.6% in the top ten. The chain carries TRBV12-5 and TRBJ1-3; D may be TRBD1 (6 bases). The TCR originated in an elderly woman with acute or convalescent COVID-19. The sequencing sample was made of peripheral blood. The CDR3 here is CASGLGQAGNTIYF. Written as DNA, the CDR3 is TGTGCTAGTGGTTTGGGACAGGCAGGAAACACCATATATTTT.